This passage covers 24 T cell receptor beta chains from one sample sequenced in a study of cytomegalovirus exposure and HLA in healthy donors. Some clones are missing from TCRdb's copy, which holds only in-frame ones; the method was immunoSEQ multiplex PCR. The table includes around 150,000 clones, about 85% detected once. Sequences were obtained from PBMCs. These receptors originate from a young man in good health and CMV-seropositive.

The CDR3 DNA reads as TGTGCCAGCAGCAAGGGACAGTGGAGGTCCTACGAGCAGTACTTC. The encoded protein is CASSKGQWRSYEQYF. The chain is built from TRBV21-1 and TRBJ2-7; no check of the table's D call, TRBD1, against the DNA was made. TRBV21-1 is listed as a pseudogene. There are 15 residues in the CDR3.

V and J are TRBV6-5 and TRBJ1-1; perhaps TRBD1 as D (6 bases). The CDR3 has 14 residues. V was cut by 4 bases and J by 2 bases, with 11 bases left in between. CDR1 and CDR2 from the germline V gene are MNHEY and SVGAGI. Written as DNA, the CDR3 is TGTGCCAGCAGTTTCTCACAGGGTAACACTGAAGCTTTCTTT. Encoded protein: CASSFSQGNTEAFF.

The gene calls are TRBV5-4 and TRBJ1-2; 9 bases line up with TRBD1. Trimming took 3 bases from V and 4 from J; bases not matched to a gene: 7. The germline V gene encodes CDR1 SGHNT and CDR2 YYREEE (reference sequence). The CDR3 runs 15 residues. For the CDR3, the DNA is TGTGCCAGCAGCTGGGGTACAGGGGGCACCTATGGCTACACCTTC. Translating gives CASSWGTGGTYGYTF.

The chain carries TRBV5-1 and TRBJ2-1; the D gene is possibly TRBD2 (5 bases). Germline CDR1 is SGHRS and CDR2 is YFSETQ. The CDR3 is made up of 15 amino acids. Trimming removed 1 base from V and 4 bases from J, with 12 bases in between. The CDR3 loop is CASSLFSGAYNEQFF. Written as DNA, the CDR3 is TGCGCCAGCAGCTTGTTCAGCGGAGCATACAATGAGCAGTTCTTC. Based on the CDR3 plus reference TRBV5-1 and TRBJ2-1, the full variable domain is KAGVTQTPRYLIKTRGQQVTLSCSPISGHRSVSWYQQTPGQGLQFLFEYFSETQRNKGNFPGRFSGRQFSNSRSEMNVSTLELGDSALYLCASSLFSGAYNEQFFGPGTRLTVL.

This clone has just one count. This chain links TRBV6-5 with TRBJ1-6; D may be TRBD1 (5 bases). The germline CDR1 and CDR2 sequences are MNHEY and SVGAGI. V dropped 0 bases and J dropped 12 bases, with 15 bases sitting between them. The CDR3 runs to 15 residues. The CDR3 region is CASSYSTSGLEPLHF. The CDR3 region has the DNA TGTGCCAGCAGTTACTCGACCTCAGGGTTGGAACCCCTCCACTTT.

The chain uses TRBV19 and TRBJ2-2; TRBD1 is a possible D gene (5 bases). Trimming removed 6 bases from V and 4 bases from J, with 21 bases in between. The germline V gene has CDR1 LNHDA and CDR2 SQIVND (reference sequence). The CDR3 contains 17 residues. Here the CDR3 reads CASRTVGDLNLTGELFF. DNA for the CDR3: TGTGCCAGTAGGACAGTTGGCGACTTAAACCTCACCGGGGAGCTGTTTTTT.

The rearrangement links TRBV6-6 to TRBJ1-3, with D possibly TRBD1 on 5 matching bases. Looked up from germline, CDR1 is MNHNY and CDR2 is SVGAGI (reference sequence). The CDR3 has 15 amino acids. V was clipped by 6 bases and J by 0 bases, with 12 bases between them. DNA of the CDR3: TGTGCCAGCAGCCTCAGGGACTACTCTGGAAACACCATATATTTT. It yields the protein CASSLRDYSGNTIYF.

V usage is TRBV7-3 and J usage is TRBJ2-3; TRBD2 matches at 9 bases. Losses at the gene ends were 5 bases for V and 6 bases for J; bases not matched to a gene: 12. CDR1 and CDR2 from the germline V gene are SGHTA and FQGTGA. This CDR3 is 16 amino acids long. CDR3 in amino acids: CASSRTSGYRGDTQYF. CDR3 DNA: TGTGCCAGCAGCCGTACTAGCGGGTATCGTGGGGATACGCAGTATTTT.

The chain recombines TRBV27 with TRBJ2-2; D is ambiguous. The CDR3 loop spans 15 amino acids. Trimming left V 0 bases short and J 1 base short, with 6 bases between. The germline gives CDR1 MNHEY, CDR2 SMNVEV (reference sequence). This CDR3 reads CASSLSLLNTGELFF. The CDR3 nucleotides read TGTGCCAGCAGTTTATCTCTCCTGAACACCGGGGAGCTGTTTTTT.

The genes are TRBV7-9 and TRBJ1-4; 8 positions agree with TRBD1. Germline V CDR1 and CDR2: SEHNR, FQNEAQ (reference sequence). This CDR3 is built from 12 residues. CDR3 protein: CAGGTGYEKLFF. The CDR3 nucleotides are TGTGCTGGGGGGACAGGCTATGAAAAACTGTTTTTT.

The CDR3 sequence is CASSVLPGGQNSNQPQHF. DNA for the CDR3: TGCGCCAGCAGTGTCCTCCCAGGGGGACAGAATAGCAATCAGCCCCAGCATTTT. The gene calls are TRBV10-2 and TRBJ1-5; 7 bases map to TRBD1. There are 18 residues in the CDR3. Germline trimming cut 4 bases from V and 0 bases from J; bases unmatched to any gene: 12. From germline, CDR1 is WSHSY and CDR2 SAAADI.

Concerning this clone itself: The junction departs from the called germline gene at one end, perhaps through a read error. CDR3 amino acids: CASRELAGEPQDF. DNA for the CDR3: TGTGCCAGCAGGGAACTAGCGGGGGAGCCTCAGGACTTC. V is TRBV2 and J is TRBJ2-5; 11 nucleotides match TRBD2. CDR3 length equals 13 residues. Germline V gives CDR1 SNHLY, CDR2 FYNNEI.

The chain recombines TRBV5-1 with TRBJ2-1; perhaps TRBD1 as D (6 bases). This CDR3 contains 16 residues. Trimming took off 3 bases at V and 0 bases at J, with 13 bases between the two ends. In germline, CDR1 is SGHRS, CDR2 YFSETQ. Here the CDR3 DNA reads TGCGCCAGCAGCTCTGTGCAGGGGTTCTCCTACAATGAGCAGTTCTTC. It translates to CASSSVQGFSYNEQFF.

This chain connects TRBV11-3 to TRBJ2-5, with TRBD1 as a possible D gene (6 bases). Germline assignment: CDR1 SGHNT and CDR2 YENEEA. Trimming took 4 bases from V and 5 from J, leaving 17 bases between them. This CDR3 contains 15 residues. The CDR3 sequence: CASSWGNRVGETQYF. CDR3 sequence (DNA): TGTGCCAGCAGCTGGGGGAACAGGGTAGGGGAGACCCAGTACTTC.

This chain uses TRBV4-3 with TRBJ2-4; D gene uncertain. Germline V lookup: CDR1 LGHNA, CDR2 YSLEER. Trimming left V 1 base short and J 0 bases short, with 13 bases between. The CDR3 consists of 17 residues. CDR3 nucleotides: TGCGCCAGCAGCCAAGGGGCATCGCCGATAGCCAAAAACATTCAGTACTTC. This encodes CASSQGASPIAKNIQYF.

V is TRBV5-1 and J is TRBJ2-3; D unclear. Trimming cost V 4 bases and J 4 bases, with 16 bases left between them. Germline assignment: CDR1 SGHRS and CDR2 YFSETQ. The CDR3 spans 15 residues. Here the CDR3 DNA reads TGCGCCAGCAGCGTCGCGCATCGGAGTCCAGATACGCAGTATTTT. It encodes CASSVAHRSPDTQYF. Supplemented by reference TRBV5-1 and TRBJ2-3, the full variable domain reads KAGVTQTPRYLIKTRGQQVTLSCSPISGHRSVSWYQQTPGQGLQFLFEYFSETQRNKGNFPGRFSGRQFSNSRSEMNVSTLELGDSALYLCASSVAHRSPDTQYFGPGTRLTVL.

The rearrangement links TRBV7-6 to TRBJ2-7, with TRBD1 matching over 11 bases. Trimming cost V 5 bases and J 2 bases; bases outside gene matches: 5. In germline, CDR1 is SGHVS, CDR2 FNYEAQ. The CDR3 is 15 amino acids. CDR3 coding DNA: TGTGCCAGCAGCCTCGGGACAGGGGGTACCTACGAGCAGTACTTC. Amino acids: CASSLGTGGTYEQYF.

CDR3 DNA sequence: TGTGCCAGCAGCGTCTCCGGGACAGGGGCTAGGGGGTACTTC. Amino acid sequence: CASSVSGTGARGYF. This rearrangement joins TRBV7-2 to TRBJ2-7; 10 nucleotides align to TRBD1. With V trimmed by 5 bases and J by 12 bases, 13 bases remained unmatched. The CDR3 consists of 14 residues. Germline CDR1 is SGHTA and CDR2 is FQGNSA.

The rearrangement uses TRBV6-5 and TRBJ2-2; maybe TRBD2 (5 bases). The germline V gene encodes CDR1 MNHEY and CDR2 SVGAGI. Trimming left V 4 bases short and J 1 base short, with 7 bases between. The CDR3 loop spans 14 amino acids. The CDR3 region has the DNA TGTGCCAGCAGTTCGGCGGGGAACACCGGGGAGCTGTTTTTT. Its translation is CASSSAGNTGELFF.

The V gene is TRBV7-9, the J gene TRBJ1-2, with a tentative D call TRBD1 (5 bases). The V end was cut by 0 bases, the J end by 7 bases, with 15 bases between. The V gene's germline CDR1 is SEHNR and CDR2 FQNEAQ (reference sequence). This CDR3 region has 15 residues. The CDR3 loop reads CASSLARPGDGGYTF. The CDR3, as DNA: TGTGCCAGCAGCTTAGCGCGGCCGGGGGACGGTGGCTACACCTTC.

This clone was detected only a few times. The rearrangement links TRBV7-2 to TRBJ1-2; tentative D call: TRBD1 (5 bases). The ends were cut back, 2 bases at V and 7 bases at J, with 11 bases in the middle. The length of the CDR3 is 13 residues. Germline V gene lookup returns CDR1 SGHTA and CDR2 FQGNSA. CDR3 residues: CASSLHGARGYTF. Here the CDR3 DNA reads TGTGCCAGCAGCTTACATGGGGCGCGTGGCTACACCTTC.

This clone was seen repeatedly, ten times or more. This sequence joins TRBV30 and TRBJ2-7; D perhaps matches TRBD1 (7 bases). Germline values: CDR1 GTSNPN, CDR2 SVGIG (reference sequence). This CDR3 has 13 residues. With 5 bases removed from V and 4 bases from J, the gap between germline ends came to 15 bases. CDR3 sequence (DNA): TGTGCCTGGGGGCGGCAGGGGGGATACGAGCAGTACTTC. Amino acids: CAWGRQGGYEQYF.

J is TRBJ1-6 and V is TRBV12-5, with TRBD1 identical over 8 bases. This CDR3 comprises 16 residues. In germline, CDR1 is LGHNT, CDR2 FRNRAP. V dropped 6 bases and J dropped 4; count of bases not matched to a gene: 8. DNA of the CDR3: TGTGCTAGTGGCCAAGGACAGGGTGGTTATAATTCACCCCTCCACTTT. This sequence encodes CASGQGQGGYNSPLHF.

The chain carries TRBV18 and TRBJ1-5; possible D gene TRBD1, 6 bases. CDR3 length equals 13 residues. Germline V gene data show CDR1 as KGHSH and CDR2 as LQKENI. V lost 5 bases to trimming and J lost 5 bases, with 10 bases between them. The CDR3 loop reads CASSTGRDQPQHF. DNA of the CDR3: TGTGCCAGCTCAACAGGGAGAGATCAGCCCCAGCATTTT.